This TCR beta chain was sequenced for a study of T cells after posttransplantation cyclophosphamide. Broader study findings: Later post-transplant blood repertoires were often dominated by donor CD8+ memory clones. Tissue-infiltrating T cells from skin or gut overlapped little with blood T cells.

Germline assignment: CDR1 MNHNS and CDR2 SASEGT. V lost 2 bases and J lost 1; bases outside the gene matches: 5. The CDR3 covers 16 residues. Cells defined as naive were viable CD3+CD4+ or CD3+CD8+ and CCR7+CD45RA+CD45RO-CD95-CD27+CD28+. The related graft donor's blood sample was taken on the day of bone marrow donation. Sequencing was performed with immunoSEQ multiplex PCR; in TCRdb, only in-frame clones are kept and a portion is missing. This sample yields around 19,000 clones, of which over 95% are seen a single time; around 0.15% belongs to the top ten. As to this clone: The antigen is unknown.

This TCR derives from a man aged 40-49 years in good health, CMV-negative, and a related stem cell transplant donor. The V and J genes are TRBV6-1 and TRBJ2-4; the match to TRBD1 covers 7 bases. Input material: naive CD4+ T cells sorted from PBMCs. The CDR3: CASSERTGAAKNIQYF. The CDR3 coding sequence is TGTGCCAGCAGTGAAAGGACAGGCGCCGCCAAAAACATTCAGTACTTC.